This T cell receptor (beta chain) originates from a study of immune evolution from preneoplasia to lung adenocarcinoma. Overall study results and limits: Normal lung had the highest top T cell clone frequencies. Later-stage lesions seemingly showed higher T cell density and diversity than normal lung.

As to this clone: Antigen: not known.

Trimming removed 0 bases from V and 3 bases from J, with 9 bases in between. Germline V CDR1 and CDR2: SGDLS, YYNGEE. There are 15 residues in the CDR3. The protocol was immunoSEQ multiplex PCR, while the TCRdb copy is restricted to in-frame clones and leaves out a portion. The table shows about 14,000 clones, with roughly 80% occurring only once. This clonotype was obtained from a person aged 65-85 years with lung adenocarcinoma. V and J are TRBV9 and TRBJ1-4; D is undetermined. Material for sequencing was FFPE minimally invasive lung adenocarcinoma tissue. CDR3 amino acids: CASSVEGGPNEKLFF. In DNA form, the CDR3 reads TGTGCCAGCAGCGTAGAGGGCGGGCCTAATGAAAAACTGTTTTTT.